The TCR beta chain described here comes from a study of cytomegalovirus exposure and HLA in healthy donors. The study's findings and limits: While the bulk of TCR sequences proved rare, some public TCRs turned up in many donors. The authors confirmed in vitro that a few CMV-associated chains were specific for CMV antigens.

Method: immunoSEQ multiplex PCR; TCRdb's copy keeps in-frame clones and lacks some. The profile shows over 60,000 clones, about 95% of them singletons. The CDR3 has 14 residues. The ends were cut back, 7 bases at V and 0 bases at J, with 10 bases in the middle. The germline CDR1 and CDR2 sequences are LNHDA and SQIVND (reference sequence). A note on this clone: Its specificity is not known.

The sequenced material came from PBMCs. The rearrangement uses TRBV19 and TRBJ1-5; D remains ambiguous. The TCR sequence derives from a man younger than 35 in good health and CMV-seronegative. The CDR3 loop reads CASKTDNSNQPQHF. The CDR3 region has the DNA TGTGCCAGTAAAACAGATAATAGCAATCAGCCCCAGCATTTT.